The 3 T cell receptor beta chains below all came from one sample that was sequenced in a study of blood T cells in healthy people across ages. Then a second PCR, running about 6 to 12 cycles, was carried out with a sample-barcoded 5' primer and a J-beta primer mix. MiXCR, run by TCRdb on the 5' RACE reads, gives a single entry per CDR3 protein. The top ten hold less than 9.5% of the sample, which has around 1.7 million distinct CDR3 sequences, about 28% seen once. Sequencing was done on a sample of blood. The origin of the receptors is a woman in her twenties or thirties in good health.

In this sample, this clonotype turned up a few times. This chain connects TRBV4-3 to TRBJ2-3; unclear D gene. Germline V gives CDR1 LGHNA, CDR2 YSLEER. The germline V and J ends were trimmed by 1 base and 10 bases, with 6 bases remaining between them. This CDR3 contains 11 residues. Here the CDR3 DNA reads TGCGCCAGCAGCCAAGGTTTGGCGCAGTATTTT. Amino acids: CASSQGLAQYF.

This clonotype was observed a few times. The chain recombines TRBV2 with TRBJ2-1; 9 bases are a match to TRBD1. This CDR3 has 14 amino acids. The trim removed 7 bases at V and 6 bases at J, leaving 7 bases unmatched. Looked up from germline, CDR1 is SNHLY and CDR2 is FYNNEI. The DNA of the CDR3 is TGTGCCAGCACACGAGGACAGGGGTTCAATGAGCAGTTCTTC. Residues: CASTRGQGFNEQFF.

This chain connects TRBV18 to TRBJ2-3; TRBD2 agrees at 7 bases. The germline gives CDR1 KGHSH, CDR2 LQKENI. Trimming at V came to 0 bases and at J to 6 bases, leaving 6 bases not matched to a gene. This CDR3 comprises 15 residues. CDR3 amino acids: CASSPPSSGRDTQYF. The CDR3 DNA sequence: TGTGCCAGCTCACCACCTTCTAGCGGCCGGGATACGCAGTATTTT.